This TCR beta chain was recovered during a study of T cell repertoires in cytomegalovirus infection. TCRdb reprocessed the reads via MiXCR and lists one record per CDR3 protein. The sample has roughly 120,000 distinct CDR3 sequences; around 30% are singletons. Regarding this clonotype: Antigen: not known.

J lost 7 bases, V lost 4 bases, and 14 bases had no gene match. Germline V gene data show CDR1 as SGHVS and CDR2 as FNYEAQ. The CDR3 runs to 17 residues. The sequence came from a human donor in good health (CMV status not recorded). Some clones in this sample may be carry-over from other donors' samples. The sample was CD8+ T cells from cultured PBMCs, taken from culture after CMV antigen stimulation. The chain joins TRBV7-6 to TRBJ2-1, with 9 bases matching TRBD2. The CDR3 protein is CASSSTGTRGGWNEQFF. The CDR3 nucleotides are TGTGCCAGCAGCTCGACCGGGACGCGGGGGGGGTGGAATGAGCAGTTCTTC.